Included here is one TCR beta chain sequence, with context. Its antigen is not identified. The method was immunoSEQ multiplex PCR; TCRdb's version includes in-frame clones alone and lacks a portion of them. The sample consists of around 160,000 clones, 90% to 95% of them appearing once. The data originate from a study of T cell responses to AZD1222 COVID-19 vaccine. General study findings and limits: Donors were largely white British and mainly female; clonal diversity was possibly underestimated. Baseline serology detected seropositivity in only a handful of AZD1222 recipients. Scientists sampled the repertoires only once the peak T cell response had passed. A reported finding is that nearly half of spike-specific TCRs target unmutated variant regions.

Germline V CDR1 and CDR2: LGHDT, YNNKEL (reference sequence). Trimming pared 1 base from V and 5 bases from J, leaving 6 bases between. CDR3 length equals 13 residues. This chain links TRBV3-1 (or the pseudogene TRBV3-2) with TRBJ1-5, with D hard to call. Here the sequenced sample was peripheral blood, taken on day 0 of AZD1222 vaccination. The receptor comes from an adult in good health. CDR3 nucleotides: TGTGCCAGCAGCCAAGGACGGGATCAGCCCCAGCATTTT. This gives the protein CASSQGRDQPQHF.